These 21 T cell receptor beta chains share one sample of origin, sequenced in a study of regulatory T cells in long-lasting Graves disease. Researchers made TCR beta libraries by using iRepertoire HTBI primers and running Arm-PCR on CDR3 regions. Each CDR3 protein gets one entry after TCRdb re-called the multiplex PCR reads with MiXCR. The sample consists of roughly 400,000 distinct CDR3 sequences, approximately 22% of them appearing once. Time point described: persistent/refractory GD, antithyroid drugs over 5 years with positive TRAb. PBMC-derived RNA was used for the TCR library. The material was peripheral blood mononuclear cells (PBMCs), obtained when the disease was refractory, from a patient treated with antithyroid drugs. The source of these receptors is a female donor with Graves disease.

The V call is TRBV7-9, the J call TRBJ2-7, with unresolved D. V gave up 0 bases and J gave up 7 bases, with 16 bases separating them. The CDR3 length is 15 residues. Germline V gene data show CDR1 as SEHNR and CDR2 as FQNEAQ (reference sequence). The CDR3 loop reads CASSLAGPRAKEQYF. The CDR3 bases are TGTGCCAGCAGCTTAGCCGGGCCCCGGGCAAAGGAGCAGTACTTC.

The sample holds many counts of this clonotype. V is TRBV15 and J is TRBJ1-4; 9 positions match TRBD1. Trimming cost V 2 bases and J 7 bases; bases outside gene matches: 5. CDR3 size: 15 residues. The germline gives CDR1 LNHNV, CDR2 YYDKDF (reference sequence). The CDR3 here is CATSRPTGGLEKLFF. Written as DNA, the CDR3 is TGTGCCACCAGCAGACCTACAGGGGGCCTTGAAAAACTGTTTTTT.

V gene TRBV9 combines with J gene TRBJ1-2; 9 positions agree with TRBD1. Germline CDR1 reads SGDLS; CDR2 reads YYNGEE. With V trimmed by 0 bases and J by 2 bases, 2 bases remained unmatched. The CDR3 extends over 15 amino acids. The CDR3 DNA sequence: TGTGCCAGCAGCGTAGCGGGACAGGGCAACTATGGCTACACCTTC. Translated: CASSVAGQGNYGYTF.

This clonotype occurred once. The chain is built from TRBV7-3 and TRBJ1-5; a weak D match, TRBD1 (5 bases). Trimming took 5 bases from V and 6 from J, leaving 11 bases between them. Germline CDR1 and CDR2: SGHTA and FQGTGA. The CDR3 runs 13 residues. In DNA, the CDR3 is TGTGCCAGCAGCCAGACCCAGGGTCAGCCCCAGCATTTT. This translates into CASSQTQGQPQHF.

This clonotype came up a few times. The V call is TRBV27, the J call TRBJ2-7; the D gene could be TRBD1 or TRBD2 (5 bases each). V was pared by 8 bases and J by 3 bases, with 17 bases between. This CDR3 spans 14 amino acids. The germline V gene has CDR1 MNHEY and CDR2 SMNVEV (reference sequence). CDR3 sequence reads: CASAEGGRVYEQYF. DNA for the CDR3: TGTGCCAGCGCGGAAGGAGGCAGGGTCTACGAGCAGTACTTC.

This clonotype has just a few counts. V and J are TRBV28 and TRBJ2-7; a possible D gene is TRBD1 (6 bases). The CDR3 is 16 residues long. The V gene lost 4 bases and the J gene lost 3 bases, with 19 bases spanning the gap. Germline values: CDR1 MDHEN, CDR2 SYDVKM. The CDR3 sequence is CASSSPIKDSIYEQYF. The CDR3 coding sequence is TGTGCCAGCAGTTCCCCAATCAAGGACAGTATCTACGAGCAGTACTTC.

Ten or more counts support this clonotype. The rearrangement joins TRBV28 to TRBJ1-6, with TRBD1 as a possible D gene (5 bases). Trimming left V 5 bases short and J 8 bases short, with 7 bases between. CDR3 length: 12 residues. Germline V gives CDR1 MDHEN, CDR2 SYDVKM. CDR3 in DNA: TGTGCCAGCAGTACCAGGGATTCACCCCTCCACTTT. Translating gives CASSTRDSPLHF.

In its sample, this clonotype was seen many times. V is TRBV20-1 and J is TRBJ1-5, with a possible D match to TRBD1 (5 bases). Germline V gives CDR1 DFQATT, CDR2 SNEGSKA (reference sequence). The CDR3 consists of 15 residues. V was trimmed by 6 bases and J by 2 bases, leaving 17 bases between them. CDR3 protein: CSAGGPGFGNQPQHF. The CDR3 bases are TGCAGTGCGGGGGGACCAGGCTTTGGCAATCAGCCCCAGCATTTT.

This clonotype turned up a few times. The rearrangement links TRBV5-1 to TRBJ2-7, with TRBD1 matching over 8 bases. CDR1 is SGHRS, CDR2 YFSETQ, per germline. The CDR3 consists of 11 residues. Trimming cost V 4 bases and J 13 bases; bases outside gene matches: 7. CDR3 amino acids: CASSNGQGSYF. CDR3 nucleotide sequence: TGCGCCAGCAGCAACGGACAGGGATCCTACTTC.

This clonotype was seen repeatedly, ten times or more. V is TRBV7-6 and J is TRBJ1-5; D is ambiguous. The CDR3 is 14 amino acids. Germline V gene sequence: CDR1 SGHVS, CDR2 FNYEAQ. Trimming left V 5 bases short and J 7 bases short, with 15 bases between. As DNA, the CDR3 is TGTGCCAGCAGCCCCCTTGCGGTGGGCCAGCCCCAGCATTTT. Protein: CASSPLAVGQPQHF. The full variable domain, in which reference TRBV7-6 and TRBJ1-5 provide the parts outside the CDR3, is GAGVSQSPRYKVTKRGQDVALRCDPISGHVSLYWYRQALGQGPEFLTYFNYEAQQDKSGLPNDRFSAERPEGSISTLTIQRTEQRDSAMYRCASSPLAVGQPQHFGDGTRLSIL.

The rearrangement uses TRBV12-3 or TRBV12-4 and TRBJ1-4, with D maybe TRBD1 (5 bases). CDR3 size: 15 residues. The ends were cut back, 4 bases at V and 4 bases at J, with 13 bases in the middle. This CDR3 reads CASSSLRALNEKLFF. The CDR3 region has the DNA TGTGCCAGCAGTTCCCTCAGGGCCCTTAATGAAAAACTGTTTTTT.

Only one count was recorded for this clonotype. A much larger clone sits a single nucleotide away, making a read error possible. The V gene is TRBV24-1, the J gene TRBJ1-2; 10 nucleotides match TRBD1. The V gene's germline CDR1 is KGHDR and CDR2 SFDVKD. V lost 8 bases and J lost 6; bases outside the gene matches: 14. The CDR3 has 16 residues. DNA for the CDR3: TGTGCCACCACACGGACAGGGGGTATTACAAACAATGGCTACACCTTC. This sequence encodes CATTRTGGITNNGYTF.

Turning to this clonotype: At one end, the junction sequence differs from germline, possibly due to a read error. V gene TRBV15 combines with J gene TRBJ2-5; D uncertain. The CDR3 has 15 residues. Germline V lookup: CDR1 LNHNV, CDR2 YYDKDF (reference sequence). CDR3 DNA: TGTGCCACCAGCAGAGTAGTCGGCAGCCAAGAGACCCAGTGCTTC. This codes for CATSRVVGSQETQCF. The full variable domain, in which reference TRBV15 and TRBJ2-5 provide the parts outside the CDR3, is DAMVIQNPRYQVTQFGKPVTLSCSQTLNHNVMYWYQQKSSQAPKLLFHYYDKDFNNEADTPDNFQSRRPNTSFCFLDIRSPGLGDTAMYLCATSRVVGSQETQCFGPGTRLLVL.

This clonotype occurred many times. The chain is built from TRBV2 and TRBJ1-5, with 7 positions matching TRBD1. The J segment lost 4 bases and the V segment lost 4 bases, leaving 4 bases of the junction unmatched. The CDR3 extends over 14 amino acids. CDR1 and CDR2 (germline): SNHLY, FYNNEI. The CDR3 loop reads CASSVEQGNQPQHF. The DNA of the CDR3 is TGTGCCAGCAGTGTAGAACAGGGGAATCAGCCCCAGCATTTT.

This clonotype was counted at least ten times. The CDR3, as DNA: TGTGCCAGCAGTCCAACGGGGATCGACACCGGGGAGCTGTTTTTT. This encodes CASSPTGIDTGELFF. This chain joins TRBV12-3 or TRBV12-4 and TRBJ2-2, with a tentative D call TRBD2 (5 bases). V was shortened by 5 bases and J by 3 bases, with 13 bases between the two germline ends. The CDR3 is 15 amino acids.

CDR3 in amino acids: CASSLGDNYNEQFF. CDR3 DNA sequence: TGCGCCAGCAGCTTGGGAGACAATTACAATGAGCAGTTCTTC. This chain connects TRBV5-1 to TRBJ2-1; no clear D. The V gene's germline CDR1 is SGHRS and CDR2 YFSETQ. V gave up 0 bases and J gave up 4 bases, with 8 bases separating them. The length of the CDR3 is 14 residues.

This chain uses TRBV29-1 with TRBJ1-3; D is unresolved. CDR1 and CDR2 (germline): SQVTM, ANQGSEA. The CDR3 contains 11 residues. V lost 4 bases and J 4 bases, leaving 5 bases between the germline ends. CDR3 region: CSVVRGNTIYF. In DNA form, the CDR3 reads TGCAGCGTTGTAAGGGGAAACACCATATATTTT.

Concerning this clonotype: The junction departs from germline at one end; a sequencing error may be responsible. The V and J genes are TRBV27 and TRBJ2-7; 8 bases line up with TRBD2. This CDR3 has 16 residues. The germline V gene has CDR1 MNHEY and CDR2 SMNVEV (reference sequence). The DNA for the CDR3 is TGCGCCAGCAGCCAGGGACGACTAGCGCGGAATTACGAGCAGTACTTC. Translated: CASSQGRLARNYEQYF.

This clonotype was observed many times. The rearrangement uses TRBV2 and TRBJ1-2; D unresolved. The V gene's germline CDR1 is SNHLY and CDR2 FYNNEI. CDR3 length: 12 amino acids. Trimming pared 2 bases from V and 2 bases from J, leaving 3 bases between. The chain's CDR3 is CASSERNYGYTF. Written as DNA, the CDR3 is TGTGCCAGCAGTGAACGGAACTATGGCTACACCTTC.

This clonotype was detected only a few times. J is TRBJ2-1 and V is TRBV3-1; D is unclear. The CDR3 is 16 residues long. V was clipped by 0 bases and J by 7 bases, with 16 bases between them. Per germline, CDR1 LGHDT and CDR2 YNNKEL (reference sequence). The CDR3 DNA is TGTGCCAGCAGCCAAGATGTAAGAAGGTTTACGAATGAGCAGTTCTTC. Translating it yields CASSQDVRRFTNEQFF.

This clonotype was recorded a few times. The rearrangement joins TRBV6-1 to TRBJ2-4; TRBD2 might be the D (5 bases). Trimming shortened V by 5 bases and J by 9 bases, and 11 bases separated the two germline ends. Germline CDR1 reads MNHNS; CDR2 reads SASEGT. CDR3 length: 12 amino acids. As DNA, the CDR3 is TGTGCCAGCAGTCCCCCCGGGGTCATTCAGTACTTC. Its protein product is CASSPPGVIQYF.